The T cell receptor (delta chain) described here comes from a study of Vδ1+ human thymocytes. Findings and caveats of the study: Thymic TRG and TRD repertoires appeared highly polyclonal, with Gaussian CDR3 length distributions.

RNA was extracted from the cells and then reverse transcribed. Pooled V-gene forward primers with one constant-region reverse primer generated the CDR3 amplicons by multiplex PCR. TCRdb reanalysed the multiplex PCR reads with CATT. This table holds about 25,000 delta-chain clones, 6% to 8% found once. The CDR3 contains 16 residues. With regard to this clone: Its specificity is unknown.

Without a V gene call, the J gene is given as TRDJ1; TRDD3, the D gene given by the table, was not confirmed from the DNA. Sequenced material: Vdelta1+ gamma-delta thymocytes from the thymus. Subset noted: FACS-sorted CD3+ TCRalphabeta- TCRVdelta1+ TCRVdelta2- thymocytes. The source of this sequence is a girl under three years old who had congenital heart surgery. The CDR3 DNA sequence: TGTGCTCTTGGGGGTACTGTGGGCCCCTACTTCGATAAACTCATCTTT. This codes for CALGGTVGPYFDKLIF.